This entry lists 8 T cell receptor beta chains sequenced from one sample in a study of CD8 T cells in ankylosing spondylitis. Study-level results: About 8 highly homologous variants made up a TCR beta motif, and this motif appeared characteristic of ankylosing spondylitis blood.

One entry per CDR3 protein, called by TCRdb with MiXCR from the 5' RACE reads. This sample yields about 800,000 distinct CDR3 sequences, of which 12% are seen a single time; more than 0.5% belongs to the top ten. Their antigen targets remain unknown. The sequencing input was blood, either unsorted or a sorted T cell fraction (not recorded which). All receptors come from a male donor with ankylosing spondylitis.

The sample holds a few counts of this clonotype. The J gene is TRBJ2-3, the V gene TRBV5-4; D is possibly TRBD2 (5 bases). CDR1 is SGHNT, CDR2 YYREEE, per germline (reference sequence). Trimming removed 3 bases at V and 2 bases at J, with 13 bases between. The CDR3 extends over 15 amino acids. The CDR3 loop reads CASSSPWGVTDTQYF. The DNA of the CDR3 is TGTGCCAGCAGCTCCCCCTGGGGAGTCACAGATACGCAGTATTTT.

This clonotype was recorded at least ten times. V usage is TRBV5-5 and J usage is TRBJ2-3, with TRBD1 matching 7 bases. V trimming: 5 bases; J trimming: 2 bases; junction bases outside the gene matches: 2. This CDR3 is 13 amino acids long. CDR1 is SGHKS and CDR2 is YYEKEE in the germline V gene (reference sequence). The CDR3 DNA follows: TGTGCCAGCAGGACAGGGCCCACAGATACGCAGTATTTT. This gives the protein CASRTGPTDTQYF.

This chain connects TRBV6-5 to TRBJ1-5, with D possibly TRBD1 on 6 matching bases. Trimming took 4 bases from V and 2 from J, leaving 24 bases between them. Germline V gene lookup returns CDR1 MNHEY and CDR2 SVGAGI. The CDR3 has 19 amino acids. Here the CDR3 DNA reads TGTGCCAGCAGTTCTCGTGGAAGGGGGAATATCTTCGGCAATCAGCCCCAGCATTTT. It is translated as CASSSRGRGNIFGNQPQHF.

This clonotype was detected only a few times. The CDR3 sequence is CASSFREGANVLTF. As DNA, the CDR3 is TGTGCCAGCAGTTTCAGAGAAGGGGCCAACGTCCTGACTTTC. The chain joins TRBV12-3 or TRBV12-4 to TRBJ2-6; no clear D gene. Trimming removed 3 bases at V and 4 bases at J, with 7 bases between. The CDR3 length is 14 residues.

The table lists this clonotype with many counts. The rearrangement uses TRBV7-2 and TRBJ1-5; possibly TRBD1 for D (5 bases). Between the trimmed V and J ends, which lost 2 bases and 6 bases, there was a span of 8 bases. The CDR3 is made up of 13 amino acids. CDR1 and CDR2 from the germline V gene are SGHTA and FQGNSA. This CDR3 reads CASSLYRSQPQHF. The CDR3 DNA reads TGTGCCAGCAGCTTATACAGGTCTCAGCCCCAGCATTTT. Full variable domain (missing parts from reference TRBV7-2 and TRBJ1-5): GAGVSQSPSNKVTEKGKDVELRCDPISGHTALYWYRQSLGQGLEFLIYFQGNSAPDKSGLPSDRFSAERTGGSVSTLTIQRTQQEDSAVYLCASSLYRSQPQHFGDGTRLSIL.

Here the CDR3 DNA reads TGTGCCAGCAGCTTAAGGGCGGTTCGGAATACGCAGTATTTT. Residues: CASSLRAVRNTQYF. J is TRBJ2-3 and V is TRBV11-2; D ambiguous. The CDR3 has 14 amino acids. CDR1 and CDR2 from the germline V gene are SGHAT and FQNNGV. Trimming removed 2 bases at V and 7 bases at J, with 13 bases between.

This clonotype was observed a few times. The chain couples TRBV5-1 to TRBJ1-2; 9 nucleotides line up with TRBD1. Germline CDR1 reads SGHRS; CDR2 reads YFSETQ. The CDR3 is made up of 14 amino acids. Trimming cost V 4 bases and J 3 bases; bases outside gene matches: 4. The CDR3 DNA follows: TGCGCCAGCAGCCGGACAGGGGACGACTATGGCTACACCTTC. Amino acid sequence: CASSRTGDDYGYTF.

In this sample, this clonotype turned up a few times. The junction departs from germline at one end; a sequencing error may be responsible. This chain uses TRBV4-2 with TRBJ2-1, with D maybe TRBD2 (6 bases). The CDR3 is 15 amino acids. Germline values: CDR1 LGHNA, CDR2 YNFKEQ. Here the CDR3 reads CASSQDLLGRRERVF. CDR3 DNA: TGTGCCAGCAGCCAAGATCTTCTAGGACGGCGGGAAAGGGTCTTC.